The 18 T cell receptor beta chains in this list originate from one sample, sequenced in a study of early stage breast cancer tumors. Assay used: immunoSEQ multiplex PCR; TCRdb lists only in-frame clones, some missing. Among about 50,000 clones, around 80% were seen once, and the ten largest hold roughly 3.5%. Sequences were obtained from blood. Receptors originate from a person in their 40s with breast cancer.

The CDR3 protein is CASARRAAENQPQHF. CDR3 coding DNA: TGTGCCAGCGCTAGGCGGGCAGCTGAGAATCAGCCCCAGCATTTT. The rearrangement uses TRBV7-2 and TRBJ1-5; unclear D gene. V lost 8 bases to trimming and J lost 4 bases, with 18 bases between them. Germline V gene data show CDR1 as SGHTA and CDR2 as FQGNSA. This CDR3 has 15 amino acids.

The genes are TRBV14 and TRBJ2-7; D might be TRBD1 (5 bases). This CDR3 has 13 residues. Per the germline V gene, CDR1 is SGHDN and CDR2 is FVKESK. The germline V and J ends were trimmed by 1 base and 12 bases, with 16 bases remaining between them. The CDR3 here is CASSQVVGDGLYF. CDR3 coding DNA: TGTGCCAGCAGCCAAGTGGTAGGGGATGGGCTGTACTTC.

The chain employs TRBV21-1 and TRBJ1-2; TRBD1, the D gene given by the table, was not confirmed from the DNA. TRBV21-1 is given as a pseudogene. The CDR3 is made up of 19 amino acids. In DNA, the CDR3 is TGTGCCAGCAGCAAAGAGGTCCCCGGACAGGGTGGGTGGGGGTTGGGCTACACCTTC. This codes for CASSKEVPGQGGWGLGYTF.

The J gene is TRBJ2-7, the V gene TRBV5-1, with 9 bases that match TRBD1. This CDR3 is 15 amino acids long. CDR1 SGHRS and CDR2 YFSETQ come from the germline V gene. Trimming took 4 bases from V and 3 from J; bases not matched to a gene: 8. CDR3 DNA: TGCGCCAGCAGCGGGGGACAGGGAGTCGGCTACGAGCAGTACTTC. This gives the protein CASSGGQGVGYEQYF.

The chain is built from TRBV2 and TRBJ2-2; 11 bases match TRBD2. The junction had 5 bases not matched to a gene; V was cut back by 6 bases and J by 5 bases. CDR3 length: 15 residues. Per the germline V gene, CDR1 is SNHLY and CDR2 is FYNNEI. CDR3 bases: TGTGCCAGCAGACTCCTAGCGGGAGGAACCGGGGAGCTGTTTTTT. It specifies CASRLLAGGTGELFF.

The chain couples TRBV5-4 to TRBJ1-4; D ambiguous. V was shortened by 2 bases and J by 3 bases, with 8 bases between the two germline ends. CDR3 size: 14 residues. Per the germline V gene, CDR1 is SGHNT and CDR2 is YYREEE (reference sequence). The CDR3 sequence: CASSFEVSNEKLFF. The DNA of the CDR3 is TGTGCCAGCAGCTTTGAAGTGTCTAATGAAAAACTGTTTTTT.

CDR3 region: CAISERSAGQTYEQYF. The DNA of the CDR3 is TGTGCCATCAGTGAAAGGAGCGCGGGACAGACCTACGAGCAGTACTTC. This chain uses TRBV10-3 with TRBJ2-7; weak D call: TRBD1 (7 bases). The length of the CDR3 is 16 residues. Per the germline V gene, CDR1 is ENHRY and CDR2 is SYGVKD. V lost 3 bases, J lost 2 bases, and 17 bases lay in between.

The chain is built from TRBV29-1 and TRBJ2-3, with TRBD2 matching 12 bases. From germline, CDR1 is SQVTM and CDR2 ANQGSEA. The CDR3 is 17 residues long. J was trimmed by 2 bases and V by 6 bases; bases with no gene match: 12. This CDR3 reads CSVETWTSGIATDTQYF. CDR3 DNA sequence: TGCAGCGTGGAGACTTGGACTAGCGGGATTGCCACAGATACGCAGTATTTT.

The V and J genes are TRBV11-2 and TRBJ1-4; a weak D match, TRBD1 (6 bases). Germline CDR1 and CDR2: SGHAT and FQNNGV. There are 17 residues in the CDR3. V was cut by 2 bases and J by 1 base, with 14 bases left in between. The CDR3 DNA sequence: TGTGCCAGCAGCTTATTGCGCAGGGGTTTAACTAATGAAAAACTGTTTTTT. Its protein is CASSLLRRGLTNEKLFF.

The chain uses TRBV13 and TRBJ2-7; maybe TRBD1 (5 bases). V lost 2 bases, J lost 3 bases, and 8 bases lay in between. CDR3 length: 13 amino acids. From germline, CDR1 is PRHDT and CDR2 FYEKMQ (reference sequence). Written as DNA, the CDR3 is TGTGCCAGCAGCTTAAGGGGCGGCTACGAGCAGTACTTC. Its protein product is CASSLRGGYEQYF.

This chain uses TRBV11-2 with TRBJ2-7; TRBD2 might be the D (5 bases). Trimming took off 7 bases at V and 2 bases at J, with 18 bases between the two ends. The CDR3 has 15 amino acids. CDR1 and CDR2 (germline): SGHAT, FQNNGV. CDR3 nucleotide sequence: TGTGCCAGCAAAAAATCCTCGAGGGATCCCTACGAGCAGTACTTC. This translates into CASKKSSRDPYEQYF.

The gene calls are TRBV11-1 and TRBJ2-5, with a weak D call TRBD1 (5 bases). The length of the CDR3 is 13 residues. V dropped 6 bases and J dropped 5 bases, with 13 bases sitting between them. CDR1 is SGHAT and CDR2 is FQDESV in the germline V gene (reference sequence). The DNA of the CDR3 is TGTGCCAGCAGGGAAGGGCCAGGGGAGACCCAGTACTTC. It is translated as CASREGPGETQYF.

The rearrangement links TRBV18 to TRBJ1-2; TRBD1 agrees at 9 bases. Germline CDR1 KGHSH, CDR2 LQKENI. This CDR3 is built from 16 residues. The trim removed 3 bases at V and 7 bases at J, leaving 12 bases unmatched. The CDR3 DNA reads TGTGCCAGCTCACCCAACCGGGACAGGGTGGCCTGTGGCTACACCTTC. It is translated as CASSPNRDRVACGYTF.

The chain uses TRBV10-3 and TRBJ2-3; D is possibly TRBD2 (6 bases). The V gene's germline CDR1 is ENHRY and CDR2 SYGVKD. There are 14 residues in the CDR3. Deletions cut 6 bases from V and 1 base from J, with 11 bases between. The CDR3 nucleotides read TGTGCCATCAGGGGGAAGCGGGGCACAGATACGCAGTATTTT. Its translation is CAIRGKRGTDTQYF.

The V call is TRBV6-6, the J call TRBJ2-7; D ambiguous. This CDR3 has 13 amino acids. Germline CDR1 MNHNY, CDR2 SVGAGI (reference sequence). V lost 5 bases and J lost 2, with 10 bases in between. In DNA, the CDR3 is TGTGCCAGCAGTAATGAGGCCCCCTACGAGCAGTACTTC. This sequence encodes CASSNEAPYEQYF.

V usage is TRBV7-2 and J usage is TRBJ2-7; D is perhaps TRBD1 or TRBD2 (6 bases each). The CDR3 contains 12 residues. The germline CDR1 and CDR2 sequences are SGHTA and FQGNSA. V dropped 7 bases and J dropped 5 bases, with 12 bases sitting between them. In DNA, the CDR3 is TGTGCCAGCAAGGGGGGTGGCGACGAGCAGTACTTC. This encodes CASKGGGDEQYF.

This clone was found once. The V and J genes are TRBV19 and TRBJ1-5; D is perhaps TRBD1 (5 bases). Trimming cost V 3 bases and J 5 bases, with 11 bases left between them. The CDR3 extends over 14 amino acids. Per germline, CDR1 LNHDA and CDR2 SQIVND (reference sequence). The CDR3 DNA reads as TGTGCCAGTAGTATGGGTAAGGGGCATCAGCCCCAGCATTTT. It encodes CASSMGKGHQPQHF.

This rearrangement joins TRBV11-2 to TRBJ2-1; unclear D gene. In germline, CDR1 is SGHAT, CDR2 FQNNGV. Trimming pared 0 bases from V and 12 bases from J, leaving 12 bases between. The CDR3 runs 13 residues. The CDR3 DNA follows: TGTGCCAGCAGCTTAGACCCGACGAATCGGCAGTTCTTC. It yields the protein CASSLDPTNRQFF.